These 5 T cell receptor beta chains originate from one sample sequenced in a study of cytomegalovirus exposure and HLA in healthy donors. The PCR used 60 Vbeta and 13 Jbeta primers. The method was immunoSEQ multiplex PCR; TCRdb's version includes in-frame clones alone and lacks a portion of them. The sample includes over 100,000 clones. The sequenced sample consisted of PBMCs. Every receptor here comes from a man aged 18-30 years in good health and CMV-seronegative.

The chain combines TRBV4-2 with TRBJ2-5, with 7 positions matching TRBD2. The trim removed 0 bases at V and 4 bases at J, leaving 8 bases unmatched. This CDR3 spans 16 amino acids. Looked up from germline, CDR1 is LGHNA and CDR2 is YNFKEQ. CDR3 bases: TGTGCCAGCAGCCAAGAGGGGGGGACTGGCGGAGAGACCCAGTACTTC. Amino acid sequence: CASSQEGGTGGETQYF.

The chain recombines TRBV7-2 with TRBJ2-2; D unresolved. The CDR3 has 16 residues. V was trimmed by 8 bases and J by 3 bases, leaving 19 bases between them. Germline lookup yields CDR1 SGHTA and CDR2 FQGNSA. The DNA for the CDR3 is TGTGCCAGCCCTGGGTACAGAGTTTACGACACCGGGGAGCTGTTTTTT. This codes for CASPGYRVYDTGELFF.

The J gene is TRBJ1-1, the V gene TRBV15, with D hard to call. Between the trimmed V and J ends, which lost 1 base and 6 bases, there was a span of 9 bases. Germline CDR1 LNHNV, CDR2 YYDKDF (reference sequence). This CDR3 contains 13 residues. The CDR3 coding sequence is TGTGCCACCAGCAGAGGCGGGGTCCCTGAAGCTTTCTTT. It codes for CATSRGGVPEAFF.

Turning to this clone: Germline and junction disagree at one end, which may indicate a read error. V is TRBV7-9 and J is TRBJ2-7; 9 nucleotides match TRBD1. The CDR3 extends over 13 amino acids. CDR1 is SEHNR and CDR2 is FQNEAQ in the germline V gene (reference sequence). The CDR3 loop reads CASSRTGVYEQCF. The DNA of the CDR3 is TGTGCCAGCAGCCGGACAGGGGTCTACGAGCAGTGCTTC.

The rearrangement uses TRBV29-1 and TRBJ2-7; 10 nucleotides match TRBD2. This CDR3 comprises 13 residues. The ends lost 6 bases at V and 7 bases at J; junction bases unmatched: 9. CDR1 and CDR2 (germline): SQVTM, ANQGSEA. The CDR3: CSVRWTSGGEQYF. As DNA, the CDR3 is TGCAGCGTCCGCTGGACTAGCGGCGGTGAGCAGTACTTC.